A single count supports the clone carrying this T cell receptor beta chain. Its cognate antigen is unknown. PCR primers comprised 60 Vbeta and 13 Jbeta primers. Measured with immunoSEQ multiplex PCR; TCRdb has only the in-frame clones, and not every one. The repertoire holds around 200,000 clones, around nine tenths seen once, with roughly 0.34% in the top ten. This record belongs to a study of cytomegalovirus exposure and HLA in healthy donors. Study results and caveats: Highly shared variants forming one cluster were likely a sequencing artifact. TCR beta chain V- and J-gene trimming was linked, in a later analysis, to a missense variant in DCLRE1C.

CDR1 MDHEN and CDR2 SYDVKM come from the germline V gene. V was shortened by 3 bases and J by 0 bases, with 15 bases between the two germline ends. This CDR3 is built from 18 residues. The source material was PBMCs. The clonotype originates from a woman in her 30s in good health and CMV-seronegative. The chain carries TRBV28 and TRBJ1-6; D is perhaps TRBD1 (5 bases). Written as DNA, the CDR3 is TGTGCCAGCAGTTTGGCAGGGCCGCTGAGCTCCTATAATTCACCCCTCCACTTT. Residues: CASSLAGPLSSYNSPLHF.